The clone carrying this TCR beta chain turned up a few times. This sample is drawn from a study of blood T cell repertoires in COVID-19. Study-wide background: The cDNA or gDNA used as material had been derived from T cells, B-cell-depleted T cells, or PBMCs.

The J segment lost 7 bases and the V segment lost 1 base, leaving 7 bases of the junction unmatched. This CDR3 has 15 residues. Per germline, CDR1 SEHNR and CDR2 FQNEAQ (reference sequence). How the authors handled the data: The authors estimated nucleated cell counts from reference gene primer amplification. The data were produced by immunoSEQ multiplex PCR, yet TCRdb's version contains in-frame clones alone and is incomplete. That table gives V, J and clone size, and the DNA gave D and trimming. Here the sample spans roughly 250,000 clones, about nine tenths being singletons. The age range of participants was about 18 to 100 years, with residence in under 30 US areas.

The TCR originated in a woman in her thirties with acute COVID-19. This chain uses TRBV7-9 with TRBJ2-7; TRBD1 aligns across 10 bases. The sample comprised PBMCs or T cells enriched from blood (not recorded which). The CDR3 here is CASSLVGTGVREQYF. The DNA of the CDR3 is TGTGCCAGCAGCTTAGTAGGGACAGGGGTGCGAGAGCAGTACTTC.